A selection of T cell receptor beta chains follows, all from one sample in a study of blood T cell repertoires in COVID-19. The assay was immunoSEQ multiplex PCR, and TCRdb's table has in-frame clones only and misses some. There are about 150,000 clones in the sample; approximately 85% occur only once, and 8.3% lies in the top ten. Sequenced: peripheral blood. These receptors were obtained from a woman aged 55-75 years with COVID-19, enrolled during active disease. The CDR3 runs from the conserved cysteine through the conserved F or W. The order of the fields is clone size, D gene, J gene, V gene, CDR3 DNA, CDR3 protein. The D gene is left open where the match is weak. Clone size is not always given. Where it is, it says once, few, many or a class for expanded clones.

>NA|TRBD1|TRBJ1-1|TRBV10-2
TGCGCCAGCAGTGGGACCGGACAGGGATTAAACACTGAAGCTTTCTTT
CASSGTGQGLNTEAFF
>NA|NA|TRBJ2-3|TRBV29-1
TGCAGCTGGGGGGGCCCCCAAGATACGCAGTATTTT
CSWGGPQDTQYF
>NA|TRBD1|TRBJ1-6|TRBV29-1
TGCAGCGTGTGGACAGGGAACGGAAATTCACCCCTCCACTTT
CSVWTGNGNSPLHF
>NA|TRBD2|TRBJ2-1|TRBV19
TGTGCCAGTAGTCCCCGGACTAGCGGCTTTAATGAGCAGTTCTTC
CASSPRTSGFNEQFF
>NA|NA|TRBJ2-3|TRBV18
TGTGCCAGCTCACCACGGACTGCTAGCACAGATACGCAGTATTTT
CASSPRTASTDTQYF
>NA|NA|TRBJ1-4|TRBV29-1
TGCAGCGTTGCTAGTGAAAAACTGTTTTTT
CSVASEKLFF
>NA|NA|TRBJ1-1|TRBV20-1
TGCAGTGCTAGTCCATCAAACACTGAAGCTTTCTTT
CSASPSNTEAFF
>NA|NA|TRBJ1-2|TRBV5-8
TGTGCCAGCAGCTCCATGGGGAGGACTTATGGCTACACCTTC
CASSSMGRTYGYTF
>NA|NA|TRBJ1-5|TRBV2
TGTGCCAGCAGCCTGATCGGGCAGGGGAATCAGCCCCAGCATTTT
CASSLIGQGNQPQHF
>few|NA|TRBJ1-2|TRBV15
TGTGCCACCAGCAGAGATTCGGTGTTCGGCTACACCTTC
CATSRDSVFGYTF
>NA|TRBD2|TRBJ2-7|TRBV3-1/TRBV3-2
TGTGCCAGCAGCCCCGAGGGTGGACTAGCCGACGAGCAGTACTTC
CASSPEGGLADEQYF
>NA|TRBD1|TRBJ1-4|TRBV6-5
TGTGCCAGCTTGAGACAGGGAGACGAAAAACTGTTTTTT
CASLRQGDEKLFF
>NA|NA|TRBJ2-5|TRBV18
TGTGCCAGCTCACCAGAGCAAGAGACCCAGTACTTC
CASSPEQETQYF
>NA|NA|TRBJ2-1|TRBV7-9
TGTGCCAGCAGCGAGGCTCGTTACAATGAGCAGTTCTTC
CASSEARYNEQFF
>NA|TRBD1|TRBJ1-4|TRBV19
TGTGCCAGTAGTTCCGACAGGGCCTATAATGAAAAACTGTTTTTT
CASSSDRAYNEKLFF
>NA|NA|TRBJ1-1|TRBV5-6
NA
CASILWRGTEAFF
>once|NA|TRBJ1-1|TRBV29-1
TGCAGCGTTCTTGGCCCGGGTGGGACTGAAGCTTTCTTT
CSVLGPGGTEAFF
>NA|NA|TRBJ1-3|TRBV25-1
TGTGCCACCCAGGACTACTCTGGAAACACCATATATTTT
CATQDYSGNTIYF
>NA|TRBD1|TRBJ2-4|TRBV7-9
TGTGCCAGCAGCCGCAGGGGGCTCGAAAACATTCAGTACTTC
CASSRRGLENIQYF
>NA|NA|TRBJ1-5|TRBV27
TGTGCCAGCAGTTGGGGCACAGGGAAAAATCAGCCCCAGCATTTT
CASSWGTGKNQPQHF
>NA|NA|TRBJ2-3|TRBV18
TGTGCCAGCTCCCAGAAAAGAGATACGCAGTATTTT
CASSQKRDTQYF
>NA|TRBD1|TRBJ1-4|TRBV25-1
TGTGCCAGCAGTCTGACAGGGGGAGGTGAAAAACTGTTTTTT
CASSLTGGGEKLFF
>NA|NA|TRBJ1-4|TRBV7-8
TGTGCCAGCAGCTTATGGAGGGACGAAAAACTGTTTTTT
CASSLWRDEKLFF
>NA|NA|TRBJ1-2|TRBV6-5
TGTGCCAGCCGGGGGGGGATGGACTATGGCTACACCTTC
CASRGGMDYGYTF
>NA|NA|TRBJ2-3|TRBV27
TGTGCCAGCAGTTTCACAAAGGGAGTGGGCACAGATACGCAGTATTTT
CASSFTKGVGTDTQYF
>NA|TRBD1|TRBJ2-4|TRBV3-1/TRBV3-2
TGTGCCAGCAGCCAGGGGACAGGACAATTCCTAGCCAAAAACATTCAGTACTTC
CASSQGTGQFLAKNIQYF
>NA|TRBD1|TRBJ1-5|TRBV2
TGTGCCAGCGGACAGGGGGAACAAACTCAGCATTTT
CASGQGEQTQHF
>NA|TRBD1|TRBJ1-1|TRBV7-3
TGTGCCAGCAGCTTAGGGCCACAGGGGGCGCGAAGGAACACTGAAGCTTTCTTT
CASSLGPQGARRNTEAFF
>NA|TRBD1|TRBJ1-6|TRBV5-6
TGTGCCAGCAGCTGGGACAGGCTCAAGTATAATTCACCCCTCCACTTT
CASSWDRLKYNSPLHF
>NA|NA|TRBJ2-5|TRBV5-1
TGCGCCAGCAGCTCGGACAGCCGAGAGACCCAGTACTTC
CASSSDSRETQYF
>NA|NA|TRBJ1-1|TRBV19
TGTGCCAGTAGTCTACAGGGCAGGAACACTGAAGCTTTCTTT
CASSLQGRNTEAFF
>NA|NA|TRBJ1-2|TRBV14
TGTGCCAGCAGCCAAACTGGTTATGGCTACACCTTC
CASSQTGYGYTF
>NA|NA|TRBJ1-6|TRBV19
TGTGCCAGTAGCCGTCCTGGGCCGGCCCTCCACTTT
CASSRPGPALHF
>NA|NA|TRBJ1-2|TRBV12-3/TRBV12-4
TGTGCCAGCGGTAGGGGGTATGGCTACACCTTC
CASGRGYGYTF
>NA|NA|TRBJ1-2|TRBV6-1
TGTGCCAGCAGTTTCACAGACTATGGCTACACCTTC
CASSFTDYGYTF
>once|TRBD1|TRBJ2-3|TRBV6-1
TGTGCCAGCAGTGAAAGGGGACAGAGGAAAGATACGCAGTATTTT
CASSERGQRKDTQYF
>NA|TRBD1|TRBJ2-7|TRBV7-9
TGTGCCAGCAGCCGAGACAGGGTCTCCTACGAGCAGTACTTC
CASSRDRVSYEQYF
>once|NA|TRBJ1-6|TRBV10-3
TGTGCCATCAGTGCCGGGGACTCCTATAATTCACCCCTCCACTTT
CAISAGDSYNSPLHF
>NA|NA|TRBJ1-5|TRBV19
TGTGCCAGCACAATGGGGGGGAAAGGCAATCAGCCCCAGCATTTT
CASTMGGKGNQPQHF
>NA|NA|TRBJ1-2|TRBV7-9
TGTGCCAGCAGCATGCCGGGTAACTATGGCTACACCTTC
CASSMPGNYGYTF
>NA|NA|TRBJ1-1|TRBV18
TGTGCCAGCTCACCAGAGAGGCCCTCCGTGGGCACTGAAGCTTTCTTT
CASSPERPSVGTEAFF
>NA|NA|TRBJ2-3|TRBV5-1
TGCGCCAGCAGCTTGATACGGAGCACAGATACGCAGTATTTT
CASSLIRSTDTQYF
>NA|TRBD2|TRBJ2-2|TRBV4-2
TGTGCCAGCAGCCAAGATGCGGGGGGGCGCTCCGGGGAGCTGTTTTTT
CASSQDAGGRSGELFF
>NA|NA|TRBJ1-5|TRBV30
TGTGCCTGGAGTCCCGGTGGGGGGGCCAGGCAGCCCCAGCATTTT
CAWSPGGGARQPQHF
>NA|TRBD2|TRBJ2-7|TRBV5-1
TGCGCCAGCAGCTTGCAAGCGGGAGATGAAGAGCAGTACTTC
CASSLQAGDEEQYF
>NA|TRBD1|TRBJ1-5|TRBV5-1
TGCGCCAGCAGCTCGACAGGGGGGAATCAGCCCCAGCATTTT
CASSSTGGNQPQHF
>few|TRBD2|TRBJ2-3|TRBV7-7
TGTGCTAGCAGCTTAGGAGCGGGGCCCACAGATACGCAGTATTTT
CASSLGAGPTDTQYF
>NA|NA|TRBJ2-5|TRBV13
TGTGCCAGCAGCCCGCCGGGAGAGACCCAGTACTTC
CASSPPGETQYF
>few|TRBD1|TRBJ1-2|TRBV19
TGTGCCAGTAGTATGGGACAGGGGGCGATGAGGGGCTACACCTTC
CASSMGQGAMRGYTF
>NA|NA|TRBJ1-5|TRBV6-1
TGTGCCAGCAGTGAAGGGTGGGTTACAGGTGGTCAGCCCCAGCATTTT
CASSEGWVTGGQPQHF
>NA|NA|TRBJ1-5|TRBV6-2/TRBV6-3
TGTGCCAGCAGTTACTCTAGGTTTTCGGGACAGCCCCAGCATTTT
CASSYSRFSGQPQHF